There are many counts of the clone carrying this TCR beta chain. Its target is not known. The J segment lost 7 bases and the V segment lost 2 bases, leaving 9 bases of the junction unmatched. The CDR3 covers 16 residues. The V gene's germline CDR1 is SGHTA and CDR2 FQGNSA. This sample was included in a study of beta chain features in type 1 diabetes. Sequencing targeted expressed TCRB transcripts, as all isolated RNA had been reverse transcribed. Assay: immunoSEQ multiplex PCR; the TCRdb copy retains only in-frame clones and omits some. The sample holds around 190,000 clones, about 13% seen once. Points from the study as a whole: Whether HLA type influences TCRB rearrangement remained unresolved here. Amplification by PCR could prefer shorter templates, with the same effect in patients and controls.

The rearrangement joins TRBV7-2 to TRBJ2-1, with 9 nucleotides matching TRBD1. Source material: central memory CD4+ T cells from blood. The clonotype comes from a woman aged 18-29 years in good health. As DNA, the CDR3 is TGTGCCAGCAGCTTAAGAGGGACAGGGTGGAGGAATGAGCAGTTCTTC. Amino acid sequence: CASSLRGTGWRNEQFF.